This T cell receptor beta chain was captured by sequencing in a study of T cell responses to AZD1222 COVID-19 vaccine (TCRdb year 2021). Context from the whole study: TCR sequencing was performed for over 230 trial participants, of whom about 200 were given two doses of AZD1222 and some 26 were given two doses of MenACWY control vaccine. Trial participants were enrolled by age into subgroups of 18-55, 56-69 and 70-plus years, and around 140, 26 and 57 TCR-sequenced participants, respectively, were included in these subgroups. Results and caveats for the whole study, not just this receptor: In the small 56-69-year group, the increase in depth fell short of significance, most likely because of low power. Conclusions about previously exposed vaccinees were limited because only six AZD1222 recipients were SARS-CoV-2 seropositive at baseline. Epitopes outside the regions mutated in the B.1.351 and B.1.1.7 variants were reportedly recognized by nearly half of the unique spike-specific TCRs. Participants were mostly white British and included more females than males, and it was suggested by the authors that clonal diversity may have been underestimated. Spike-specific TCR breadth and depth rose significantly after two AZD1222 doses compared with day 0 and with MenACWY recipients. Because no day 14 peak-response samples were available, repertoires were characterized only after the peak T cell response. The whole spike protein was spanned by vaccine-associated CD4 TCRs, and dominant responses were seen in regions 160-218 and 743-854.

Worth noting for this clone: No cognate antigen has been identified for it. Per-base quality was not reported, and no clone a single base away is much larger than it.

The time point label, as the study defines it: about 28 days (+/-7) after the second vaccine dose. AZD1222 recipients given second doses at about 4 weeks or at about 12 weeks were pooled, since spike-specific TCR depth and breadth were not found to differ between the two schedules. Samples from vaccinated people were obtained from the UK trials COV001 and COV002, which included a single-blind randomized controlled phase 2/3 trial of AZD1222 (ChAdOx1 nCoV-19) in healthy adults. Trial participant PBMC samples were collected at day 0 and day 28 after the second dose for TCRbeta chain sequencing. Trimming takes 4 bases off V and 6 bases off J; junction bases not matched to a gene: 15. According to the germline V gene, CDR1 reads MGHRA and CDR2 reads YSYEKL. The CDR3 starts with the cysteine, ends with the phenylalanine, and has 17 residues. The CDR3 DNA has 51 bases and is translated from base 1. The CDR3 regions of human TCRbeta chains were analyzed by immunosequencing. Under the source paper's analysis protocol: TCRs in the repertoires were compared against a reference library of SARS-CoV-2-specific TCRs that had been generated with the MIRA antigen-specificity platform. Breadth meant the fraction of unique TCRs that were SARS-CoV-2-associated, whereas depth meant the fraction of total T cells that were SARS-CoV-2-associated. Using the MIRA data, each spike-specific TCR was assigned both to the spike region to which the TCR was reactive and to a CD4 or CD8 class. Log10-transformed breadth and depth values were compared by one-way ANOVA with Sidak's multiple comparisons tests. TCRdb carries this immuneACCESS record with in-frame sequences only. Its versions omit some clonotypes, under half of them owing to an unresolved V gene in the studies checked, with the rest unexplained. That table is the source of V, J and clone size, and D and trimming were worked out from the DNA. For this sample there are 140,000 to 150,000 clones; about nine tenths appear just once. Roughly 3.8% of the sample goes to the ten largest clones.

Sample: peripheral blood, taken 28 days after the second AZD1222 dose. Recombination linked TRBV4-1 to TRBJ2-7, with 10 bases aligning to TRBD2. This sequence originates from an adult who received the AZD1222 COVID-19 vaccine. The DNA is TGCGCCAGCAGCCCAAGAGCGGGGGGGCCACCTCCGGGCGAGCAGTACTTC. This translates into CASSPRAGGPPPGEQYF.